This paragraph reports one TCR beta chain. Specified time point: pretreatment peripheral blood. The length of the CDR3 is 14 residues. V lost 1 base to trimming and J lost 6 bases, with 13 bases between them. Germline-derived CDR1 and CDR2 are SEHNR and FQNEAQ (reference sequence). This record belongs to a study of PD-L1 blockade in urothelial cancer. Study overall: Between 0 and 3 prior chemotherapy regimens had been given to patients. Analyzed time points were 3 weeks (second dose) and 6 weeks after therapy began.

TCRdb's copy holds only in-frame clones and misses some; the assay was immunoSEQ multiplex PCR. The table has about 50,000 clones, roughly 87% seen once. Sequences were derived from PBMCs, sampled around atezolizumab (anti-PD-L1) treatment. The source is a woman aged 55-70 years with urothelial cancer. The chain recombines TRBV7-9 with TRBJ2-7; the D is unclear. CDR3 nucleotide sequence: TGTGCCAGCAGCTTAGATTCTCTGACGGGCGAGCAGTACTTC. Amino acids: CASSLDSLTGEQYF.